The 30 T cell receptor beta chains below were found in one sample sequenced in a study of shared clonotypes between healthy human individuals. Sequencing was performed with immunoSEQ multiplex PCR; in TCRdb, only in-frame clones are kept and a portion is missing. This sample has about 2 million clones, with roughly 95% found just once. Naive CD8 cells were CD45RO-negative, positively selected for CCR7, excluding terminally differentiated effector memory CD45RA+ cells. Input material: naive CD8+ T cells sorted from blood. These receptors were obtained from a man in his late teens or twenties in good health.

The rearrangement links TRBV27 to TRBJ1-1; D ambiguous. The germline V gene encodes CDR1 MNHEY and CDR2 SMNVEV (reference sequence). The CDR3 has 13 amino acids. Trimming removed 6 bases at V and 4 bases at J, with 12 bases between. DNA for the CDR3: TGTGCCAGCAGGAGGATGTCAGGCACTGAAGCTTTCTTT. It translates to CASRRMSGTEAFF.

This rearrangement joins TRBV7-3 to TRBJ2-5; TRBD1 aligns across 12 bases. The junction had 3 bases not matched to a gene; V was cut back by 4 bases and J by 3 bases. CDR1 and CDR2 (germline): SGHTA, FQGTGA. The CDR3 is 15 amino acids. This CDR3 reads CASSSGQGAEETQYF. The CDR3 DNA sequence: TGTGCCAGCAGCTCGGGACAGGGGGCCGAAGAGACCCAGTACTTC.

The V and J genes are TRBV9 and TRBJ2-3; 7 nucleotides agree with TRBD2. The CDR3 consists of 16 residues. The J segment lost 2 bases and the V segment lost 4 bases, leaving 10 bases of the junction unmatched. CDR1 SGDLS and CDR2 YYNGEE come from the germline V gene. The CDR3 region has the DNA TGTGCCAGCAGCTCGCGGACTAGAGGGGACACAGATACGCAGTATTTT. It is translated as CASSSRTRGDTDTQYF.

The genes are TRBV7-9 and TRBJ2-2; D tentatively reads TRBD1 or TRBD2 (5 bases each). The CDR3 loop spans 16 amino acids. CDR1 is SEHNR and CDR2 is FQNEAQ in the germline V gene (reference sequence). V was pared by 2 bases and J by 3 bases, with 13 bases between. CDR3 region: CASSLFSRGDTGELFF. The CDR3 bases are TGTGCCAGCAGCTTATTCTCCAGAGGGGACACCGGGGAGCTGTTTTTT. Filled out from reference TRBV7-9 and TRBJ2-2, the complete variable domain reads DTGVSQNPRHKITKRGQNVTFRCDPISEHNRLYWYRQTLGQGPEFLTYFQNEAQLEKSRLLSDRFSAERPKGSFSTLEIQRTEQGDSAMYLCASSLFSRGDTGELFFGEGSRLTVL.

V is TRBV2 and J is TRBJ1-2, with D tentatively TRBD1 (6 bases). V lost 2 bases and J lost 4, with 14 bases in between. Germline CDR1 reads SNHLY; CDR2 reads FYNNEI. This CDR3 region has 15 residues. CDR3 sequence (DNA): TGTGCCAGCAGTGAAAACAGGGAGTTGGGCTATGGCTACACCTTC. Protein sequence: CASSENRELGYGYTF. The whole variable domain, remainder taken from reference TRBV2 and TRBJ1-2, is EPEVTQTPSHQVTQMGQEVILRCVPISNHLYFYWYRQILGQKVEFLVSFYNNEISEKSEIFDDQFSVERPDGSNFTLKIRSTKLEDSAMYFCASSENRELGYGYTFGSGTRLTVV.

CDR3 bases: TGTGCCAGCAGTTTATTGGGGGGAGAAACTGAAGCTTTCTTT. Protein: CASSLLGGETEAFF. The chain couples TRBV27 to TRBJ1-1, with D possibly TRBD1 on 5 matching bases. The CDR3 consists of 14 residues. CDR1 MNHEY and CDR2 SMNVEV come from the germline V gene (reference sequence). The V and J ends lost 1 base and 5 bases respectively, with 11 bases between them.

This rearrangement joins TRBV6-1 to TRBJ1-2; D call uncertain. Deletions cut 5 bases from V and 0 bases from J, with 1 base between. CDR1 is MNHNS, CDR2 SASEGT, per germline. The CDR3 covers 11 residues. The CDR3 DNA is TGTGCCAGCAGTCCTAACTATGGCTACACCTTC. The encoded protein is CASSPNYGYTF.

This clone appeared a few times. The chain carries TRBV27 and TRBJ1-6; D not resolved. V lost 9 bases and J lost 9, with 15 bases in between. The germline V gene has CDR1 MNHEY and CDR2 SMNVEV (reference sequence). This CDR3 has 13 residues. As DNA, the CDR3 is TGTGCCAGTCTAGGGTCAGTGGGTTCACCCCTCCACTTT. This encodes CASLGSVGSPLHF.

The chain combines TRBV19 with TRBJ2-7; TRBD2 agrees at 8 bases. The V and J ends lost 8 bases and 3 bases, in that order; junction bases with no gene match: 6. Per germline, CDR1 LNHDA and CDR2 SQIVND (reference sequence). The CDR3 is made up of 13 amino acids. Here the CDR3 DNA reads TGTGCCAGTTCAGCGGGAGTCTACTACGAGCAGTACTTC. It codes for CASSAGVYYEQYF.

For this clone: The sample holds other DNA sequences that translate to the same CDR3. The chain employs TRBV9 and TRBJ2-7; D is undetermined. Trimming cost V 0 bases and J 0 bases, with 7 bases left between them. CDR1 and CDR2 (germline): SGDLS, YYNGEE. The CDR3 is 14 residues long. In nucleotides, the CDR3 is TGTGCCAGCAGCGTAGGTCAGGCCTCCTACGAGCAGTACTTC. It encodes CASSVGQASYEQYF. Full variable domain (missing parts from reference TRBV9 and TRBJ2-7): DSGVTQTPKHLITATGQRVTLRCSPRSGDLSVYWYQQSLDQGLQFLIQYYNGEERAKGNILERFSAQQFPDLHSELNLSSLELGDSALYFCASSVGQASYEQYFGPGTRLTVT.

With regard to this clone: At the DNA level, this CDR3 is encoded by other sequences in the same sample as well. The rearrangement links TRBV6-5 to TRBJ2-3; D uncertain. The CDR3 extends over 12 amino acids. In germline, CDR1 is MNHEY, CDR2 SVGAGI. V was trimmed by 5 bases and J by 6 bases, leaving 9 bases between them. Here the CDR3 DNA reads TGTGCCAGCAGTCCAGGTGGTGATACGCAGTATTTT. Protein sequence: CASSPGGDTQYF.

This chain joins TRBV10-3 and TRBJ2-2, with TRBD1 as a possible D gene (6 bases). The V end was cut by 4 bases, the J end by 1 base, with 10 bases between. The CDR3 loop spans 15 amino acids. CDR1 and CDR2 (germline): ENHRY, SYGVKD. CDR3 protein: CAISANRENTGELFF. CDR3 coding DNA: TGTGCCATCAGTGCCAACAGGGAGAACACCGGGGAGCTGTTTTTT.

The gene calls are TRBV28 and TRBJ1-2; D uncertain. The CDR3 contains 13 residues. V gave up 6 bases and J gave up 5 bases, with 13 bases separating them. Germline V gene sequence: CDR1 MDHEN, CDR2 SYDVKM. The CDR3: CASSFLEAYGYTF. The CDR3, as DNA: TGTGCCAGCAGCTTCCTTGAGGCGTATGGCTACACCTTC.

In its sample, this clone was seen once. The chain joins TRBV13 to TRBJ1-2; D unresolved. Trimming left V 0 bases short and J 7 bases short, with 21 bases between. Germline CDR1 is PRHDT and CDR2 is FYEKMQ (reference sequence). This CDR3 spans 17 amino acids. CDR3 DNA sequence: TGTGCCAGCAGCTTAGGGACATTTGAAAACGAGGGCTCTGGCTACACCTTC. Its translation is CASSLGTFENEGSGYTF.

J is TRBJ1-6 and V is TRBV7-9; no reliable D call. The CDR3 is 19 residues long. CDR1 is SEHNR and CDR2 is FQNEAQ in the germline V gene (reference sequence). Trimming took off 1 base at V and 0 bases at J, with 16 bases between the two ends. CDR3 coding DNA: TGTGCCAGCAGCTTAGAGGTAGGGCCAGGCGGCTCCTATAATTCACCCCTCCACTTT. This sequence encodes CASSLEVGPGGSYNSPLHF.

Note on this clone: Additional DNA sequences in this sample encode the identical CDR3. The chain joins TRBV27 to TRBJ1-4; D unresolved. V lost 4 bases, J lost 8 bases, and 5 bases lay in between. Germline CDR1 reads MNHEY; CDR2 reads SMNVEV (reference sequence). CDR3 size: 11 residues. For the CDR3, the DNA is TGTGCCAGCAGTTCGGGCGAAAAACTGTTTTTT. It codes for CASSSGEKLFF.

The gene calls are TRBV27 and TRBJ1-2; 10 bases match TRBD1. The V and J ends lost 6 bases and 6 bases, in that order; junction bases with no gene match: 16. Germline assignment: CDR1 MNHEY and CDR2 SMNVEV (reference sequence). CDR3 size: 17 residues. CDR3 sequence: CASSPQAAGTGENGYTF. The DNA of the CDR3 is TGTGCCAGCAGCCCCCAAGCCGCAGGGACAGGGGAAAATGGCTACACCTTC.

The genes are TRBV19 and TRBJ1-2; D not resolved. V lost 3 bases, J lost 4 bases, and 6 bases lay in between. The CDR3 has 12 residues. The germline V gene has CDR1 LNHDA and CDR2 SQIVND (reference sequence). The CDR3 reads CASSMAAYGYTF. Here the CDR3 DNA reads TGTGCCAGTAGTATGGCCGCCTATGGCTACACCTTC.

V is TRBV5-1 and J is TRBJ2-7; TRBD2 aligns across 7 bases. CDR1 SGHRS and CDR2 YFSETQ come from the germline V gene. This CDR3 has 15 residues. V was clipped by 0 bases and J by 3 bases; unmatched bases: 6. CDR3 nucleotides: TGCGCCAGCAGCTTGGGGCGCGGGGGATACTACGAGCAGTACTTC. Translation gives CASSLGRGGYYEQYF.

The J gene is TRBJ2-7, the V gene TRBV9, with 7 nucleotides matching TRBD2. Per germline, CDR1 SGDLS and CDR2 YYNGEE. The CDR3 length is 16 residues. Trimming at V came to 3 bases and at J to 6 bases, leaving 15 bases not matched to a gene. In nucleotides, the CDR3 is TGTGCCAGCAGCGGAGGCGTCCTAGCGGAAACATCCGAGCAGTACTTC. Protein product: CASSGGVLAETSEQYF.

Concerning this clone itself: The same CDR3 is also encoded by other DNA sequences in this sample. The chain links TRBV7-2 to TRBJ2-5; 13 nucleotides align to TRBD2. V trimming: 1 base; J trimming: 5 bases; junction bases outside the gene matches: 4. Germline V gene lookup returns CDR1 SGHTA and CDR2 FQGNSA. The CDR3 is 16 amino acids. In DNA form, the CDR3 reads TGTGCCAGCAGCTTAGAGGGACTAGCGGGGCTCGAGACCCAGTACTTC. Protein: CASSLEGLAGLETQYF. Variable domain in full (rest from reference TRBV7-2 and TRBJ2-5): GAGVSQSPSNKVTEKGKDVELRCDPISGHTALYWYRQSLGQGLEFLIYFQGNSAPDKSGLPSDRFSAERTGGSVSTLTIQRTQQEDSAVYLCASSLEGLAGLETQYFGPGTRLLVL.

The J gene is TRBJ1-2, the V gene TRBV9; a possible D gene is TRBD1 (6 bases). Germline-derived CDR1 and CDR2 are SGDLS and YYNGEE. The CDR3 loop spans 13 amino acids. The V end lost 4 bases, the J end lost 8 bases, and 15 bases lay between the germline ends. CDR3 amino acids: CASSPRQADGYTF. Written as DNA, the CDR3 is TGTGCCAGCAGCCCCCGACAGGCGGACGGCTACACCTTC.

V is TRBV6-6 and J is TRBJ1-5; maybe TRBD1 (5 bases). There are 14 residues in the CDR3. Trimming left V 6 bases short and J 2 bases short, with 11 bases between. The germline V gene has CDR1 MNHNY and CDR2 SVGAGI (reference sequence). The CDR3 coding sequence is TGTGCCAGCAGCCAGGAGGGGCGCAATCAGCCCCAGCATTTT. Translation: CASSQEGRNQPQHF.

This chain uses TRBV19 with TRBJ2-5; 10 bases line up with TRBD1. The germline CDR1 and CDR2 sequences are LNHDA and SQIVND (reference sequence). After removal of 3 bases from V and 5 bases from J, the junction contained 6 bases not matched to a gene. This CDR3 is 15 amino acids long. CDR3: CASSMRTGGRETQYF. The CDR3 DNA sequence: TGTGCCAGTAGTATGAGGACAGGGGGTCGCGAGACCCAGTACTTC.

The chain is built from TRBV9 and TRBJ1-1; D gene unclear. The CDR3 totals 14 residues. The germline CDR1 and CDR2 sequences are SGDLS and YYNGEE. Trimming stripped 3 bases from V and 1 base from J, with 10 bases between. The CDR3 nucleotides are TGTGCCAGCAGCGGGCAGGCTACGAACACTGAAGCTTTCTTT. It translates to CASSGQATNTEAFF.

V usage is TRBV7-6 and J usage is TRBJ2-7; 8 bases align to TRBD2. Germline CDR1 reads SGHVS; CDR2 reads FNYEAQ. CDR3 length equals 15 residues. After removal of 1 base from V and 7 bases from J, the junction contained 9 bases not matched to a gene. As DNA, the CDR3 is TGTGCCAGCAGCTTAGGGTCGGGGGGGCCAGGAGAGCAGTACTTC. It codes for CASSLGSGGPGEQYF.

The V gene is TRBV5-1, the J gene TRBJ1-2; 7 bases match TRBD1. This CDR3 region has 14 residues. V trimming: 3 bases; J trimming: 4 bases; junction bases outside the gene matches: 6. Germline CDR1 is SGHRS and CDR2 is YFSETQ. The CDR3 bases are TGCGCCAGCAGCTGGACAGGAGACCCCTATGGCTACACCTTC. Translating gives CASSWTGDPYGYTF.

The chain has TRBV6-5 and TRBJ1-3; unclear D gene. This CDR3 comprises 16 residues. The V gene's germline CDR1 is MNHEY and CDR2 SVGAGI. V was pared by 2 bases and J by 0 bases, with 11 bases between. The CDR3 DNA follows: TGTGCCAGCAGTTACGGGGAGGGCCTCTCTGGAAACACCATATATTTT. Its protein product is CASSYGEGLSGNTIYF.

The chain recombines TRBV13 with TRBJ2-5, with TRBD2 as a possible D gene (5 bases). The V gene's germline CDR1 is PRHDT and CDR2 FYEKMQ (reference sequence). The CDR3 has 13 amino acids. The V end was cut by 4 bases, the J end by 5 bases, with 11 bases between. The CDR3 nucleotides are TGTGCCAGCAGCTCACTTCGCGGGGAGACCCAGTACTTC. Translated, it gives CASSSLRGETQYF.

J is TRBJ2-5 and V is TRBV5-1, with D perhaps TRBD1 or TRBD2 (5 bases each). Germline V lookup: CDR1 SGHRS, CDR2 YFSETQ. Trimming took off 3 bases at V and 5 bases at J, with 26 bases between the two ends. The CDR3 has 18 amino acids. This CDR3 is CASSSTFGRDLGSETQYF. The DNA of the CDR3 is TGCGCCAGCAGCTCGACGTTCGGCCGGGACCTGGGGAGCGAGACCCAGTACTTC.